One T cell receptor beta chain is described in this entry. Antigen unknown. This entry belongs to a study of cytomegalovirus exposure and HLA in healthy donors. Study at large: As an earlier analysis found, 150 million to 200 million T cells yielded about 120 million unique TCR beta sequences.

Study-wide findings and caveats: Based on reports, TCR beta sequences accurately predicted HLA-A and HLA-B alleles for most subjects.

Germline lookup yields CDR1 SGDLS and CDR2 YYNGEE. The CDR3 has 16 residues. The V and J ends lost 0 bases and 0 bases respectively, with 9 bases between them. PCR used 60 Vbeta primers and 13 Jbeta primers. Data came from immunoSEQ multiplex PCR; TCRdb stores just in-frame clones and leaves some out. Of about 94,000 clones listed, about four fifths were seen once; the top ten hold over 9%. Sequencing input: PBMCs. This receptor was taken from a human donor in good health. The J gene is TRBJ2-2, the V gene TRBV9; D is perhaps TRBD1 (5 bases). The CDR3 region is CASSVGWGANTGELFF. In DNA form, the CDR3 reads TGTGCCAGCAGCGTAGGTTGGGGCGCGAACACCGGGGAGCTGTTTTTT. The variable domain in full, completed from reference TRBV9 and TRBJ2-2, reads DSGVTQTPKHLITATGQRVTLRCSPRSGDLSVYWYQQSLDQGLQFLIQYYNGEERAKGNILERFSAQQFPDLHSELNLSSLELGDSALYFCASSVGWGANTGELFFGEGSRLTVL.